Below, 4 T cell receptor beta chains from the same sample are listed, as sequenced in a study of graft-versus-host responses after intestinal transplantation. Using immunoSEQ multiplex PCR, the repertoire was profiled, and TCRdb retains in-frame clones only, with some absent. The profile shows about 8,000 clones, 60% to 70% of them singletons. Graft tissue was processed to release intraepithelial and lamina propria lymphocytes. The sequences come from ileum tissue, collected about 460 days after transplant. These receptors were taken from a human patient who received an intestinal transplant, so some T cells may come from the graft donor.

A remark on this clone: Other DNA sequences in this sample translate to the same CDR3. The chain couples TRBV7-6 to TRBJ2-3; D not resolved. V was shortened by 2 bases and J by 0 bases, with 0 bases between the two germline ends. The CDR3 covers 12 residues. Germline V gene data show CDR1 as SGHVS and CDR2 as FNYEAQ. The CDR3 nucleotides are TGTGCCAGCAGCTTAAGCACAGATACGCAGTATTTT. It is translated as CASSLSTDTQYF.

The table lists this clone with a count of one. The rearrangement links TRBV6-5 to TRBJ1-2, with TRBD1 identical over 8 bases. Germline V gives CDR1 MNHEY, CDR2 SVGAGI. The junction had 3 bases not matched to a gene; V was cut back by 6 bases and J by 3 bases. The CDR3 is 13 amino acids. Here the CDR3 reads CASRPGQDYGYTF. DNA of the CDR3: TGTGCCAGCAGACCGGGACAGGACTATGGCTACACCTTC.

The chain recombines TRBV4-1 with TRBJ2-2; 7 nucleotides agree with TRBD1. Germline V gene lookup returns CDR1 MGHRA and CDR2 YSYEKL. This CDR3 has 19 amino acids. V was clipped by 2 bases and J by 0 bases; unmatched bases: 12. The CDR3 DNA reads TGCGCCAGCAGCCAATCAAACGGAGACAGGGCATCGAACACCGGGGAGCTGTTTTTT. Translation gives CASSQSNGDRASNTGELFF.

The chain employs TRBV19 and TRBJ2-5, with 9 bases aligning to TRBD2. Germline CDR1 is LNHDA and CDR2 is SQIVND (reference sequence). The CDR3 spans 16 residues. Losses at the gene ends were 3 bases for V and 4 bases for J; bases not matched to a gene: 9. The CDR3 loop reads CASSIKGRGGGETQYF. CDR3 nucleotide sequence: TGTGCCAGTAGTATCAAAGGGCGGGGGGGCGGAGAGACCCAGTACTTC.